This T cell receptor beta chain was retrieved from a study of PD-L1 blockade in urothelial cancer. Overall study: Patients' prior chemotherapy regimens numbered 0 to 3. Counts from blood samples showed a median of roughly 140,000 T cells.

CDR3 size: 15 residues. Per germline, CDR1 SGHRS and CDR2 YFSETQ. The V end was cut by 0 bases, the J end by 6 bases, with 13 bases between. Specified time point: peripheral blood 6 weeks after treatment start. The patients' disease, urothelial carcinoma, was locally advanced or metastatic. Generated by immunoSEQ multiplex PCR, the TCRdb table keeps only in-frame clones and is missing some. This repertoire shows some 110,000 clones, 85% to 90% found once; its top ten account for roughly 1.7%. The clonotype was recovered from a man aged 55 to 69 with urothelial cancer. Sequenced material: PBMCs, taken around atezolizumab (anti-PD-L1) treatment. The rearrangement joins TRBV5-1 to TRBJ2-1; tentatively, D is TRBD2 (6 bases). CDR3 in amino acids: CASSLVISGPNEQFF. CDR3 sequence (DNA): TGCGCCAGCAGCTTGGTGATTAGCGGCCCCAATGAGCAGTTCTTC.